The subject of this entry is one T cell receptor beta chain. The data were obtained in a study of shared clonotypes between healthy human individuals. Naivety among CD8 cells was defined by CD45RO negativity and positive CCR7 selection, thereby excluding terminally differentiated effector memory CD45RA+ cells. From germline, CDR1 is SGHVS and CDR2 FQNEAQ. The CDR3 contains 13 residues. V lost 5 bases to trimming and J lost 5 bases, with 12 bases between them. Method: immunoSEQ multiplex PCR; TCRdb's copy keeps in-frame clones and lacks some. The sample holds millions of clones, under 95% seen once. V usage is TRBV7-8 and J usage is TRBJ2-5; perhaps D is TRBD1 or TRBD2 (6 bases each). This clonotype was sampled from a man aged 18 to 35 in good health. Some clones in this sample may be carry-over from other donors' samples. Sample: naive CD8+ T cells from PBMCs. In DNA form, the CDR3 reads TGTGCCAGCAGCGGTCGGGGGCCCGAGACCCAGTACTTC. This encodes CASSGRGPETQYF. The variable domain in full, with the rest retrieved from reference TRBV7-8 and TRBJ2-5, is GAGVSQSPRYKVAKRGQDVALRCDPISGHVSLFWYQQALGQGPEFLTYFQNEAQLDKSGLPSDRFFAERPEGSVSTLKIQRTQQEDSAVYLCASSGRGPETQYFGPGTRLLVL.